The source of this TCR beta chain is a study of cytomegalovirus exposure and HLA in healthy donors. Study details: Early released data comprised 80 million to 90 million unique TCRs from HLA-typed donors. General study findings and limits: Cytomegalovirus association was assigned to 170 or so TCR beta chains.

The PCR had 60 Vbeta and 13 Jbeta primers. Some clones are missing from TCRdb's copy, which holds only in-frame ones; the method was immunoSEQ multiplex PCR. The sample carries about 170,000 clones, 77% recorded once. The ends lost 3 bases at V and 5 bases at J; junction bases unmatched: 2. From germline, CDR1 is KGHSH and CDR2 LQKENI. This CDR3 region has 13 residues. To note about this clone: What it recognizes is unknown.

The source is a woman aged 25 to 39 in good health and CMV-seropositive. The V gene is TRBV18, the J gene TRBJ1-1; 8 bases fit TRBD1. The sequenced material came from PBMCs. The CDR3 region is CASSPRGLTEAFF. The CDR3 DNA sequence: TGTGCCAGCTCACCCAGGGGGCTAACTGAAGCTTTCTTT.